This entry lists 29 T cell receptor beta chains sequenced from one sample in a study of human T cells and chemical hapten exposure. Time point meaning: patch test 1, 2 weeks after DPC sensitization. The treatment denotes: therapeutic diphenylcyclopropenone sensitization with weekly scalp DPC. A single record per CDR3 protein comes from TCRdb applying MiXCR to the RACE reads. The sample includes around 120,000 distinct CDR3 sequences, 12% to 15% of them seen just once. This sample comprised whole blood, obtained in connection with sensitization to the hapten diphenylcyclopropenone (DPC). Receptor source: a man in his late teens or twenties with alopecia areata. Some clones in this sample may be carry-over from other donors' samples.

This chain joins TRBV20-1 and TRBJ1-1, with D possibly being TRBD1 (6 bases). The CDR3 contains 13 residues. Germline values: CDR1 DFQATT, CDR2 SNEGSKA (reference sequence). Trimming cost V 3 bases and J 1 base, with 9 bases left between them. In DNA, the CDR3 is TGCAGTGCTAGCAGGACAGAGAACACTGAAGCTTTCTTT. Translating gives CSASRTENTEAFF.

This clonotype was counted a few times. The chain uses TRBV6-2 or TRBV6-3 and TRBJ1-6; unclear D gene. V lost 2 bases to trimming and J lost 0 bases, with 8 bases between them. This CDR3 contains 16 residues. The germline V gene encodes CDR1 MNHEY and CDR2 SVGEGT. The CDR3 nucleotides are TGTGCCAGCAGTTACAACGGGCCCTCCTATAATTCACCCCTCCACTTT. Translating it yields CASSYNGPSYNSPLHF.

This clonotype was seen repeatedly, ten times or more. Here the CDR3 DNA reads TGTCTATCCAGTCAGTTTAGCGCCGGGGAGCTGTTTTTT. Translated: CLSSQFSAGELFF. The gene calls are TRBV12-3 or TRBV12-4 and TRBJ2-2; a possible D gene is TRBD2 (5 bases). The CDR3 loop spans 13 amino acids.

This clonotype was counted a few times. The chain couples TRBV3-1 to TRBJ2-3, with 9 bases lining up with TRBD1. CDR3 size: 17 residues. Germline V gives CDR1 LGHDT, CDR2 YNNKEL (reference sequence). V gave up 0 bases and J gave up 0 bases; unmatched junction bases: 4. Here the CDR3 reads CASSQDGQGSSTDTQYF. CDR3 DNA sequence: TGTGCCAGCAGCCAAGATGGACAGGGGTCAAGCACAGATACGCAGTATTTT.

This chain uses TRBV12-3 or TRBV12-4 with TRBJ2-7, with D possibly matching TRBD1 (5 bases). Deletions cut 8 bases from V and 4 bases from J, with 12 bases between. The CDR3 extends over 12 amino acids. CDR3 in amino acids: CASRQGGYEQYF. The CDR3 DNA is TGTGCCAGCCGCCAGGGTGGGTACGAGCAGTACTTC.

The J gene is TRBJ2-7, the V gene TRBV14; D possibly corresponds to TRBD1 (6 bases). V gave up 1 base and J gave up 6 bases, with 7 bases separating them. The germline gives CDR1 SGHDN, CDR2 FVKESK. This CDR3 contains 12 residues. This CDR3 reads CASSQGTVEQYF. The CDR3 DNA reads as TGTGCCAGCAGCCAAGGGACAGTCGAGCAGTACTTC.

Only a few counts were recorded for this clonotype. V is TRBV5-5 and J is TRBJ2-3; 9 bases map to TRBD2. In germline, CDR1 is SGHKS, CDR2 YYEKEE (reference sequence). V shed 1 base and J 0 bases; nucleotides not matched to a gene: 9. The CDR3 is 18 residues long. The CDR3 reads CASSLRSLAGASTDTQYF. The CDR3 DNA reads TGTGCCAGCAGCTTGAGGTCACTAGCGGGCGCCAGCACAGATACGCAGTATTTT.

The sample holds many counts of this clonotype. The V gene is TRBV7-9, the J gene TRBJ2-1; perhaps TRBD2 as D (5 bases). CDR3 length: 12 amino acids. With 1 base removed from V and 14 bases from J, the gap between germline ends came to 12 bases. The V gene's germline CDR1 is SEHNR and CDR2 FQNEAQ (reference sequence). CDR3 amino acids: CASSLEGESEFF. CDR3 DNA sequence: TGTGCCAGCAGCTTAGAGGGAGAGTCGGAGTTCTTC.

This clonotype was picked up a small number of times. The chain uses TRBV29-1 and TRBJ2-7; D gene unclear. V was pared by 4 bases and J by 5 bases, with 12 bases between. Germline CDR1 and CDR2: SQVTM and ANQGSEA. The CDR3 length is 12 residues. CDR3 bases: TGCAGCGTTGTTCCCCAGTCCCACGAGCAGTACTTC. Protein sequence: CSVVPQSHEQYF.

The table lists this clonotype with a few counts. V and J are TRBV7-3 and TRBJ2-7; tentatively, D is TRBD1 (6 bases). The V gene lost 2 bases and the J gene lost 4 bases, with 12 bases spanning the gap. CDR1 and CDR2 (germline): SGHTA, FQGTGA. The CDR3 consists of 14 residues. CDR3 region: CASSLGGMMYEQYF. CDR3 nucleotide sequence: TGTGCCAGCAGCTTAGGGGGCATGATGTACGAGCAGTACTTC.

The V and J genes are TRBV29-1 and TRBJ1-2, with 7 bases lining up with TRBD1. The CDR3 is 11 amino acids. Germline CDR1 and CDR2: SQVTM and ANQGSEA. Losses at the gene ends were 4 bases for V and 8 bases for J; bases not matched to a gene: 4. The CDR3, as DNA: TGCAGCGTTGTCGAGGGGGCCGGCTACACCTTC. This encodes CSVVEGAGYTF.

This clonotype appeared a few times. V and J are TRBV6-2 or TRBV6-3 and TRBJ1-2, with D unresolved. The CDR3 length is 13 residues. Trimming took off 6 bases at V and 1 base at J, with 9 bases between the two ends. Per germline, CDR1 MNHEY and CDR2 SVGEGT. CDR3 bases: TGTGCCAGCAGGCGGGAATATAACTATGGCTACACCTTC. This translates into CASRREYNYGYTF.

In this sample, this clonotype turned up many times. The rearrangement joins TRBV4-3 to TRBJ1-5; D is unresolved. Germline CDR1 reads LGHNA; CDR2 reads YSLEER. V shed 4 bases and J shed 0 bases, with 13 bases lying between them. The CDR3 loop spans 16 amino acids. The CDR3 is CASSREETYSNQPQHF. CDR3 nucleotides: TGCGCCAGCAGCCGGGAGGAGACTTATAGCAATCAGCCCCAGCATTTT.

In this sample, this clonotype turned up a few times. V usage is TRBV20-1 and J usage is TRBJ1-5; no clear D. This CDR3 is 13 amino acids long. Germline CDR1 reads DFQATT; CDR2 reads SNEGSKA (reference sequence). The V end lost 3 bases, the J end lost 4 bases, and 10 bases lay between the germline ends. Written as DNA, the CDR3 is TGCAGTGCTAGTGGCAGCCCGAATCAGCCCCAGCATTTT. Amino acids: CSASGSPNQPQHF.

CDR3 bases: TGTGCCAGCAGTTTTGGCGGGGCCCCCAATGAGCAGTTCTTC. Translated, it gives CASSFGGAPNEQFF. This chain connects TRBV12-3 or TRBV12-4 to TRBJ2-1; weak D call: TRBD2 (6 bases). CDR3 length: 14 residues. The ends were cut back, 3 bases at V and 6 bases at J, with 12 bases in the middle.

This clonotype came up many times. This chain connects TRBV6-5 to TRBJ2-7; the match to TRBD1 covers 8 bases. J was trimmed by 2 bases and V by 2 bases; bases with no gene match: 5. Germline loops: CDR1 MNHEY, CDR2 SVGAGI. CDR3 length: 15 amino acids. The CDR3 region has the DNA TGTGCCAGCAGTTACAGGACAGGGCGGACCTACGAGCAGTACTTC. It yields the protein CASSYRTGRTYEQYF.

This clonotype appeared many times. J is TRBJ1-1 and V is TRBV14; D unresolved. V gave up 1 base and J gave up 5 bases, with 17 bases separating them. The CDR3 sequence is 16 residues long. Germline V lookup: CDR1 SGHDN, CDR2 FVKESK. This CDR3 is CASSQVSPRGQTEAFF. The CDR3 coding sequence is TGTGCCAGCAGCCAAGTGTCCCCACGAGGCCAGACTGAAGCTTTCTTT.

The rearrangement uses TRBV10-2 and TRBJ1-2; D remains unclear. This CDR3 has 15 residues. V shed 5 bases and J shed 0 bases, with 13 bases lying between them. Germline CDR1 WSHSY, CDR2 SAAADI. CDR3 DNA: TGCGCCAGCAGTCCCTCTCGGATAACTAACTATGGCTACACCTTC. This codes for CASSPSRITNYGYTF.

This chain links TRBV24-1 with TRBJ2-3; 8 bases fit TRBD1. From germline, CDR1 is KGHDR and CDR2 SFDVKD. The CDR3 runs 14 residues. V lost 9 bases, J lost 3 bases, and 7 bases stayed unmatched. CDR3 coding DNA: TGTGCCACCGCCGGGCAGGGGGCAACAGATACGCAGTATTTT. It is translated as CATAGQGATDTQYF.

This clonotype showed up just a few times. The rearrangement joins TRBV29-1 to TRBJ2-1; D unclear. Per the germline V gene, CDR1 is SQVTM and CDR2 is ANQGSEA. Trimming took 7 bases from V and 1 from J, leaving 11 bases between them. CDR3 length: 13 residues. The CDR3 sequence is CSALAPSYNEQFF. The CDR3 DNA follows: TGCAGCGCGTTGGCGCCATCCTACAATGAGCAGTTCTTC.

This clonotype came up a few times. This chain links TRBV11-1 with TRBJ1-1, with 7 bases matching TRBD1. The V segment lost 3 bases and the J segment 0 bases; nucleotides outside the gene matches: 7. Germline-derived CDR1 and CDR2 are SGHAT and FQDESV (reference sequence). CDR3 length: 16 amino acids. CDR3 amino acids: CASSFEQGTVNTEAFF. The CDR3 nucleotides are TGTGCCAGCAGCTTCGAACAGGGGACCGTGAACACTGAAGCTTTCTTT.

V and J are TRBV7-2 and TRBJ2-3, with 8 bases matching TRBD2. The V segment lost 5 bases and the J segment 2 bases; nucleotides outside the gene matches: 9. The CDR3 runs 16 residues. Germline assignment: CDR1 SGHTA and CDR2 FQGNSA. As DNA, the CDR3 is TGTGCCAGCAGCCCCCGGGGGGGGGCCCTCACAGATACGCAGTATTTT. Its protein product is CASSPRGGALTDTQYF.

The CDR3 DNA is TGCAGCGTTGACAGGGGCGAGCAGTTCTTC. This translates into CSVDRGEQFF. The chain uses TRBV29-1 and TRBJ2-1; tentatively, D is TRBD1 (6 bases). The V and J ends lost 3 bases and 10 bases respectively, with 7 bases between them. The CDR3 is 10 amino acids. Germline lookup yields CDR1 SQVTM and CDR2 ANQGSEA.

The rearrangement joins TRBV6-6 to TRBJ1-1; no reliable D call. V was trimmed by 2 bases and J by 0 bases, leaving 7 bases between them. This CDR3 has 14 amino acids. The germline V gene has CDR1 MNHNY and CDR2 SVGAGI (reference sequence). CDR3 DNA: TGTGCCAGCAGTTACAGGCCTATGAACACTGAAGCTTTCTTT. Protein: CASSYRPMNTEAFF.

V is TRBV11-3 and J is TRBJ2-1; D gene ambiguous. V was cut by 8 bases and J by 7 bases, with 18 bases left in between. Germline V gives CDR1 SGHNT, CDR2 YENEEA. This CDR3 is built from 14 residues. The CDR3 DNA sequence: TGTGCCAGCCTTAGGGCCCTATTCTGGAATGAGCAGTTCTTC. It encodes CASLRALFWNEQFF.

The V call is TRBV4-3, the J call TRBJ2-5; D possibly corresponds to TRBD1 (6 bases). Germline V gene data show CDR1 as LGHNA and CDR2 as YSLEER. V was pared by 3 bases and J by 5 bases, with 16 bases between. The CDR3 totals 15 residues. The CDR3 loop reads CASSHETGPPETQYF. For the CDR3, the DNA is TGCGCCAGCAGCCACGAGACAGGCCCCCCCGAGACCCAGTACTTC.

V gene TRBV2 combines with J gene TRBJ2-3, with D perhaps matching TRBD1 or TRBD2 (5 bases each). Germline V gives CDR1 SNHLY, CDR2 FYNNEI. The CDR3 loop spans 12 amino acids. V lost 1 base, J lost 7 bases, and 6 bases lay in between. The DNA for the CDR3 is TGTGCCAGCAGTGAAGGGGGGAATACGCAGTATTTT. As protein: CASSEGGNTQYF.

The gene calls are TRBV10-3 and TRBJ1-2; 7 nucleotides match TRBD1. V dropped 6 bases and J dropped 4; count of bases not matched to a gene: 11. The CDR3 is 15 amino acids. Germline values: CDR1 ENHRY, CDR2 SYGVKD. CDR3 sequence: CAIRSGQNTGYGYTF. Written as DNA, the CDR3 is TGTGCCATCAGATCGGGACAGAATACAGGCTATGGCTACACCTTC.

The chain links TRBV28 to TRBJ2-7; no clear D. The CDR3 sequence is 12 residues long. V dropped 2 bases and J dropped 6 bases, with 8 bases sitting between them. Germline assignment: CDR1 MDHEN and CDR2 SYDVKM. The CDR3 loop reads CASSLLGFEQYF. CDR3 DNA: TGTGCCAGCAGTTTACTAGGATTCGAGCAGTACTTC.